One sample yielded the 7 T cell receptor beta chains listed below, sequenced in a study of identical twins. Via MiXCR, TCRdb re-called the 5' RACE reads, giving one row per CDR3 protein. The sample shows fewer than 500,000 distinct CDR3 sequences, roughly an eighth of them seen only once. These data were also reused for a study on yellow fever vaccine responses in identical twins.

The sequenced material came from CD4+ T cells sorted from blood. The receptors here all came from a woman aged 18-30 years in good health.

The genes are TRBV18 and TRBJ2-3, with TRBD1 identical over 7 bases. Germline V gives CDR1 KGHSH, CDR2 LQKENI. The CDR3 extends over 14 amino acids. V was clipped by 10 bases and J by 0 bases; unmatched bases: 7. In DNA form, the CDR3 reads TGTGCCACCCGTGGGACAGCAAGCACAGATACGCAGTATTTT. Its translation is CATRGTASTDTQYF.

This clonotype was seen more than once but under ten times. The chain employs TRBV7-2 and TRBJ2-5; D gene ambiguous. There are 14 residues in the CDR3. V lost 5 bases to trimming and J lost 0 bases, with 10 bases between them. The germline gives CDR1 SGHTA, CDR2 FQGNSA. CDR3 sequence: CASSLWADQETQYF. The CDR3 region has the DNA TGTGCCAGCAGCCTCTGGGCAGACCAAGAGACCCAGTACTTC.

V is TRBV12-3 or TRBV12-4 and J is TRBJ1-6; the D is unclear. The CDR3 sequence is 12 residues long. Trimming pared 5 bases from V and 14 bases from J, leaving 13 bases between. The CDR3 sequence: CASSPGFEALHF. The CDR3 DNA sequence: TGTGCCAGCAGTCCGGGGTTTGAAGCCCTCCACTTT.

The table lists this clonotype with many counts. The chain carries TRBV5-1 and TRBJ2-7, with a weak D call TRBD1 (8 bases). This CDR3 spans 16 amino acids. Trimming took off 6 bases at V and 2 bases at J, with 21 bases between the two ends. Germline values: CDR1 SGHRS, CDR2 YFSETQ. CDR3 protein: CASTIGGDRSTYEQYF. In nucleotides, the CDR3 is TGCGCCAGCACAATAGGGGGGGACAGGAGCACCTACGAGCAGTACTTC.

The gene calls are TRBV2 and TRBJ2-7; D is unclear. Between the trimmed V and J ends, which lost 6 bases and 0 bases, there was a span of 6 bases. Germline V gene sequence: CDR1 SNHLY, CDR2 FYNNEI. The CDR3 length is 12 residues. CDR3 nucleotide sequence: TGTGCCAGCAGAGTTGACTCCTACGAGCAGTACTTC. This codes for CASRVDSYEQYF. The full variable domain, completed using reference TRBV2 and TRBJ2-7, is EPEVTQTPSHQVTQMGQEVILRCVPISNHLYFYWYRQILGQKVEFLVSFYNNEISEKSEIFDDQFSVERPDGSNFTLKIRSTKLEDSAMYFCASRVDSYEQYFGPGTRLTVT.

The chain links TRBV9 to TRBJ2-7, with TRBD1 identical over 9 bases. Germline CDR1 reads SGDLS; CDR2 reads YYNGEE. Trimming took 0 bases from V and 4 from J; bases not matched to a gene: 5. The CDR3 covers 15 residues. In DNA, the CDR3 is TGTGCCAGCAGCGTAGACAGGGGGCCGGCGTACGAGCAGTACTTC. This encodes CASSVDRGPAYEQYF. The whole variable domain, remainder taken from reference TRBV9 and TRBJ2-7, is DSGVTQTPKHLITATGQRVTLRCSPRSGDLSVYWYQQSLDQGLQFLIQYYNGEERAKGNILERFSAQQFPDLHSELNLSSLELGDSALYFCASSVDRGPAYEQYFGPGTRLTVT.

This clonotype was seen more than once but under ten times. A read error is likely, as this CDR3 ends without the conserved phenylalanine or tryptophan. The gene calls are TRBV11-2 and TRBJ2-3; tentatively, D is TRBD1 (6 bases). The ends were cut back, 2 bases at V and 0 bases at J, with 9 bases in the middle. This CDR3 contains 15 residues. Per germline, CDR1 SGHAT and CDR2 FQNNGV. The CDR3 sequence is CASSLRGSSTDTQYV. The CDR3 DNA sequence: TGTGCCAGCAGCTTAAGGGGGTCTAGCACAGATACGCAGTATGTT.